These 5 T cell receptor beta chains share one sample of origin, sequenced in a study of CD8+ T cells in alopecia areata. In each case, RNA was isolated and then reverse transcribed into cDNA as the sequencing template. Assay: immunoSEQ multiplex PCR; the TCRdb copy retains only in-frame clones and omits some. The data contain roughly 180,000 clones, more than 60% of them singletons. This specimen consisted of CD4+ T cells sorted from blood, obtained at week 0. Receptors were obtained from a human donor with alopecia areata.

The chain recombines TRBV11-3 with TRBJ1-1; D not resolved. Germline loops: CDR1 SGHNT, CDR2 YENEEA. CDR3 length equals 14 residues. The V end lost 3 bases, the J end lost 7 bases, and 15 bases lay between the germline ends. The CDR3 loop is CASSFTSTVNEAFF. The CDR3 DNA is TGTGCCAGCAGCTTCACCTCGACGGTGAATGAAGCTTTCTTT.

J is TRBJ2-1 and V is TRBV4-3; 9 bases align to TRBD1. The CDR3 runs to 16 residues. Germline lookup yields CDR1 LGHNA and CDR2 YSLEER. The V segment lost 3 bases and the J segment 4 bases; nucleotides outside the gene matches: 7. This chain's CDR3 is CASSQGQGWNYNEQFF. CDR3 nucleotide sequence: TGCGCCAGCAGCCAGGGACAGGGATGGAATTACAATGAGCAGTTCTTC.

This chain joins TRBV18 and TRBJ1-2; maybe TRBD1 (5 bases). The CDR3 covers 13 residues. CDR1 and CDR2 (germline): KGHSH, LQKENI. Trimming left V 2 bases short and J 3 bases short, with 7 bases between. The CDR3 protein is CASSPLGDYGYTF. The CDR3 DNA reads as TGTGCCAGCTCACCATTAGGGGACTATGGCTACACCTTC. Full variable domain (outside the CDR3, taken from reference TRBV18 and TRBJ1-2): NAGVMQNPRHLVRRRGQEARLRCSPMKGHSHVYWYRQLPEEGLKFMVYLQKENIIDESGMPKERFSAEFPKEGPSILRIQQVVRGDSAAYFCASSPLGDYGYTFGSGTRLTVV.

This chain links TRBV29-1 with TRBJ2-3; D tentatively reads TRBD1 or TRBD2 (5 bases each). This CDR3 contains 17 residues. V lost 4 bases to trimming and J lost 0 bases, with 20 bases between them. The germline V gene has CDR1 SQVTM and CDR2 ANQGSEA. The CDR3 DNA sequence: TGCAGCGTTGCGGGTGAGGGTACAGGCACTAGCACAGATACGCAGTATTTT. This sequence encodes CSVAGEGTGTSTDTQYF.

This clone was detected a few times. The chain links TRBV13 to TRBJ2-7, with a tentative D call TRBD1 (5 bases). CDR1 and CDR2 (germline): PRHDT, FYEKMQ (reference sequence). CDR3 size: 14 residues. The ends were cut back, 0 bases at V and 3 bases at J, with 9 bases in the middle. This CDR3 is CASSLGGQGYEQYF. For the CDR3, the DNA is TGTGCCAGCAGCTTAGGAGGCCAGGGCTACGAGCAGTACTTC.